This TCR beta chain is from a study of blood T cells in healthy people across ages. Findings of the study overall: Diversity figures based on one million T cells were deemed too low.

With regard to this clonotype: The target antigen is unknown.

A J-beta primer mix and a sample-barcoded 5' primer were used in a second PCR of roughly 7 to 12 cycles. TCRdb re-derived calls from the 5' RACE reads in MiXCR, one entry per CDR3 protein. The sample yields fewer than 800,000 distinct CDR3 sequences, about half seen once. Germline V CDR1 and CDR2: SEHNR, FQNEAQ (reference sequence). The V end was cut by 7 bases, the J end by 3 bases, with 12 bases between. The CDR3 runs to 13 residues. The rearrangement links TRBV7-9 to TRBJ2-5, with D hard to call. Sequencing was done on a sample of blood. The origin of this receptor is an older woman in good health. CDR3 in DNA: TGTGCCAGCACCCGGCCGCTGGAAGAGACCCAGTACTTC. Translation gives CASTRPLEETQYF.